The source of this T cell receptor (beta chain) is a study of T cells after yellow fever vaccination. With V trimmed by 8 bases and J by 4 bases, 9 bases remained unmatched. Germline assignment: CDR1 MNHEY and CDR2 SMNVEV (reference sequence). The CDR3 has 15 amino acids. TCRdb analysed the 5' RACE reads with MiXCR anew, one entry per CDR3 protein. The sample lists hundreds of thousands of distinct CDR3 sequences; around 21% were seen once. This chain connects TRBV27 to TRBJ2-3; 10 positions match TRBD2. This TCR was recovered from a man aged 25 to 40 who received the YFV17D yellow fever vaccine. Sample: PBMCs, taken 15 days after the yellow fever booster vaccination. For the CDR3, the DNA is TGTGCCAGCGGAGGGATAGCGGGAGGATCAGATACGCAGTATTTT. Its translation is CASGGIAGGSDTQYF.